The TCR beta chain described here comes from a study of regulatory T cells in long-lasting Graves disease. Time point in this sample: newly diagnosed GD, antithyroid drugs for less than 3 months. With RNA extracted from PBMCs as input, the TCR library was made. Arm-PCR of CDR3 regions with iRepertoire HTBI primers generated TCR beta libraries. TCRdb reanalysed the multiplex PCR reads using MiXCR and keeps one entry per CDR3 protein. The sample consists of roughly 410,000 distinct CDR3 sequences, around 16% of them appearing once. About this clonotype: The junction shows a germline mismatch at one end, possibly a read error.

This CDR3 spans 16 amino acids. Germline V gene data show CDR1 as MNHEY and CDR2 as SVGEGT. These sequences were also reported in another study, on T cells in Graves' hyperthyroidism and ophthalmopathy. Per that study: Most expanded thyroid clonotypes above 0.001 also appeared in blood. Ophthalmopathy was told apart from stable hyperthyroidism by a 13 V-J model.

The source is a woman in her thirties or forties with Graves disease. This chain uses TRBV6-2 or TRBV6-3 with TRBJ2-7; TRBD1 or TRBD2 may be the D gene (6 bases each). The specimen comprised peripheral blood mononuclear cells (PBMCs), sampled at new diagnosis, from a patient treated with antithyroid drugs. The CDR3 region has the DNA TGTGCCAGCAGTACCCAGGGGACTTCCCCCTCCTACGAGCAGTGCTTC. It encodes CASSTQGTSPSYEQCF.